Sequencing of this T cell receptor beta chain was carried out in a study of shared clonotypes between healthy human individuals. Broader study findings: Only blood underwent sampling, and tissue repertoires likely differ.

The CDR3 has 13 amino acids. CDR1 SQVTM and CDR2 ANQGSEA come from the germline V gene. The V gene lost 5 bases and the J gene lost 0 bases, with 11 bases spanning the gap. Note on this clone: What it binds is not known.

Researchers ran the assay at a deep level. Data came from immunoSEQ multiplex PCR; TCRdb stores just in-frame clones and leaves some out. The sample lists about 1,800,000 clones, about 95% seen once, with less than 1.5% in the top ten. The naive CD8 subset, CD45RO-negative cells positively selected for CCR7, excluded terminally differentiated effector memory CD45RA+ cells. This chain connects TRBV29-1 to TRBJ2-7; a weak D match, TRBD1 (5 bases). The sequenced sample was naive CD8+ T cells sorted from blood. This TCR derives from a man between 18 and 35 years old in good health. The CDR3 DNA is TGCAGCGTTTTAACAGGTCCCTCCTACGAGCAGTACTTC. Translation gives CSVLTGPSYEQYF.